This TCR beta chain was sequenced for a study of metastatic and nonmetastatic thyroid tumors. Study information: Malignant and benign thyroid patients had repertoires compared in peripheral blood and tumor or nodule tissue.

This CDR3 comprises 14 residues. Germline V gene sequence: CDR1 PRHDT, CDR2 FYEKMQ (reference sequence). The V and J ends lost 4 bases and 7 bases respectively, with 14 bases between them. With MiXCR, TCRdb reprocessed the PCR reads. The sample lists roughly 40,000 clones, around 17% occurring once. This clone was seen many times. Ahead of thyroid surgery, no patient had received treatment of any kind. The TCR comes from a female donor with papillary thyroid cancer or a benign thyroid nodule (not recorded which). Some clones in this sample may be carry-over from other donors' samples. What was sequenced was tumor tissue. The chain uses TRBV13 and TRBJ2-1; D call uncertain. For the CDR3, the DNA is TGTGCCAGCAGCTACTTCGAGAGGATGAATGAGCAGTTCTTC. It codes for CASSYFERMNEQFF.